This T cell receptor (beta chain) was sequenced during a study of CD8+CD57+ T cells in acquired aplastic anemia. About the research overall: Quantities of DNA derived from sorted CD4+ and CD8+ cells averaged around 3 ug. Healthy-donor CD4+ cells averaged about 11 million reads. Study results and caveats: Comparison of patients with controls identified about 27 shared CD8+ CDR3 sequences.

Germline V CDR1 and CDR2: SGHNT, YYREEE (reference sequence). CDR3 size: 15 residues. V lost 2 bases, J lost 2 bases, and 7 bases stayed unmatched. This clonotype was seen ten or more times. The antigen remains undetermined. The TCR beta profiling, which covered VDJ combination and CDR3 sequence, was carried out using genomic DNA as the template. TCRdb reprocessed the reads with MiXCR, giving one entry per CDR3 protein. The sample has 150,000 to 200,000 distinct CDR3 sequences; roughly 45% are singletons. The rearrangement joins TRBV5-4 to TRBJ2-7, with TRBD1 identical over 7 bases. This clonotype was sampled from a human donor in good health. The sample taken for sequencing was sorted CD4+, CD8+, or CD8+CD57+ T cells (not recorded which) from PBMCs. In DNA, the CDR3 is TGTGCCAGCAGCTTAACCGGGACAGCAGCCTACGAGCAGTACTTC. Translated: CASSLTGTAAYEQYF.